These T cell receptor beta chains were read from a single sample in a study of blood T cells in healthy people across ages. TCRdb independently ran MiXCR on the 5' RACE reads; one entry per CDR3 protein. The table has hundreds of thousands of distinct CDR3 sequences, under 45% seen once. The sample comprised blood. These receptors originate from a man in his 60s in good health. Each CDR3 is given with its conserved first and last residue. A D gene is named only where the DNA matches it firmly. Only part of the rows carry a size: once, few, many, or a class if the clone is expanded.

-,TRBJ2-1,few,TRBV6-2/TRBV6-3,TGTGCCAGCAGTCACCCGACATATGAGCAGTTCTTC,CASSHPTYEQFF
TRBD1,TRBJ2-7,-,TRBV14,TGTGCCAGCAGCCAAGGACAGGGGAGAGGCGAGCAGTACTTC,CASSQGQGRGEQYF
-,TRBJ1-6,-,TRBV4-3,TGCGCCAGCACCAGAGGGACCGCGTATAATTCACCCCTCCACTTT,CASTRGTAYNSPLHF
-,TRBJ1-1,few,TRBV12-3/TRBV12-4,TGTGCCAGCAGTTTTGGACTCTTGAACACTGAAGCTTTCTTT,CASSFGLLNTEAFF
-,TRBJ1-6,-,TRBV10-3,TGTGCCATCAGTGAGTCTCAGGCAGGGAATTCACCCCTCCACTTT,CAISESQAGNSPLHF
TRBD1,TRBJ1-1,-,TRBV9,TGTGCCAGCAGCGTCCTACCGGGACAGGGTTTTAGGGCTTTCTTT,CASSVLPGQGFRAFF
-,TRBJ1-2,many,TRBV27,TGTGCCAGCTCCTCCGGGGTGTTTGGCGGCTACACCTTC,CASSSGVFGGYTF
-,TRBJ2-3,-,TRBV3-1,TGTGCCAGCAGGACTCGCGGCGGGGGCACAGATACGCAGTATTTT,CASRTRGGGTDTQYF
-,TRBJ1-2,-,TRBV6-2/TRBV6-3,TGTGCCAGCGCCTGGGCTTATGGCTACACCTTC,CASAWAYGYTF
-,TRBJ2-5,few,TRBV7-8,TGTGCCAGCAGCGACTTCAAACAGGTCCAAGAGACCCAGTACTTC,CASSDFKQVQETQYF
-,TRBJ1-1,few,TRBV6-2/TRBV6-3,TGTGCCAGCAGTTCCCTATTCAGTCGACGGGGTACTGAAGCTTTCTTT,CASSSLFSRRGTEAFF
TRBD2,TRBJ2-7,-,TRBV12-5,TGTGCTAGTAGTACGGCGGGGGGGCCCTACAATGAGCAGTACTTC,CASSTAGGPYNEQYF
-,TRBJ2-1,-,TRBV4-1,TGCGCCAGCAGCAGGGGTGGGGCAGGTTCTTACAATGAGCAGTTCTTC,CASSRGGAGSYNEQFF
-,TRBJ2-5,-,TRBV3-1,TGTGCCAGCAGCCCCGCGATGGAGCGGGGACAGCAGTACTTC,CASSPAMERGQQYF
-,TRBJ1-2,many,TRBV7-9,TGTGCCAGCAGTTTAGGGACGAACTATGGCTACACCTTC,CASSLGTNYGYTF
TRBD2,TRBJ2-6,-,TRBV12-3/TRBV12-4,TGTGCCAGCAGTTTAGGGGGGGGGATGTCCGGGGCCAACGTCCTGACTTTC,CASSLGGGMSGANVLTF
-,TRBJ1-3,-,TRBV27,TGTGCCAGCAGTCCTGCTGGGGGCTTGGGAAACACCATATATTTT,CASSPAGGLGNTIYF
-,TRBJ2-1,-,TRBV9,TGTGCCAGCAGCGTAGGACGGGGGAGCTCCTACAATGAGCAGTTCTTC,CASSVGRGSSYNEQFF
-,TRBJ2-7,-,TRBV12-3/TRBV12-4,TGTGCCAGCAGTTTAGGGTTAGGAAGCTCCTACAATGAGCAGTACTTC,CASSLGLGSSYNEQYF
TRBD1,TRBJ1-2,few,TRBV3-1,TGTGCCAGCAGCCAAGATGTATTAGGACAGGGGGCGTATGGCTACACCTTC,CASSQDVLGQGAYGYTF
-,TRBJ2-2,-,TRBV6-5,TGTGCCAGTAGTTTGACCATTCGCGGGGAGCTGTTTTTT,CASSLTIRGELFF
-,TRBJ2-5,-,TRBV20-1,TGCAGTGCTCTTCAAGGGGACCCTGGGCAGTACTTC,CSALQGDPGQYF
TRBD1,TRBJ1-2,-,TRBV7-2,TGTGCCAGCAGGACGACAGGGGGCGCGGGCGGGGATGGCTACACCTTC,CASRTTGGAGGDGYTF
TRBD1,TRBJ2-5,-,TRBV12-3/TRBV12-4,TGTGCCAGCAGCCCCCACGACAGGGGGAGAGAGACCCAGTACTTC,CASSPHDRGRETQYF
-,TRBJ1-5,-,TRBV5-6,TGTGCCAGCAGCACGGGGGCGGGTCGGGGAAGTTATAGCAATCAGCCCCAGCATTTT,CASSTGAGRGSYSNQPQHF
-,TRBJ1-6,-,TRBV30,TGTGCCTGGAACCAGAATTATTCACCCCTCCACTTT,CAWNQNYSPLHF
-,TRBJ2-7,few,TRBV14,TGTGCCAGCAGCCAAACCCACCATTACCTCTACGAGCAGTACTTC,CASSQTHHYLYEQYF
TRBD1,TRBJ2-6,many,TRBV10-3,TGTGCCATCAGTGAATTGGACAGGGGACTTACTGGGGCCAACGTCCTGACTTTC,CAISELDRGLTGANVLTF
-,TRBJ1-4,-,TRBV2,TGTGCCAAGCAGGGGTTCGGTGAAAAACTGTTTTTT,CAKQGFGEKLFF
-,TRBJ2-3,-,TRBV7-2,TGTGCCAGCAGTCCGACTACAAGCACAGATACGCAGTATTTT,CASSPTTSTDTQYF
TRBD1,TRBJ1-5,-,TRBV7-8,TGTGCCAGCAGCTTAGAAGGGACAGGGGTCAACAATCAGCCCCAGCATTTT,CASSLEGTGVNNQPQHF
TRBD1,TRBJ2-3,-,TRBV20-1,TGCAGTGTGGACAGGGCGAGCACAGATACGCAGTATTTT,CSVDRASTDTQYF
-,TRBJ2-3,-,TRBV7-2,TGTGCCAGCAGCTTAGGGCAGTATTTT,CASSLGQYF
TRBD2,TRBJ2-7,-,TRBV28,TGTGCCACCGACCGACTAGCGGCCTACGAGCAGTACTTC,CATDRLAAYEQYF
-,TRBJ1-2,-,TRBV20-1,TGCAGTGCCCCTTCGGGGGGGCGCAACTATGGCTACACCTTC,CSAPSGGRNYGYTF
-,TRBJ2-7,-,TRBV20-1,TGCAGTGCTACGGGGGGCGTAAACGAGCAGTACTTC,CSATGGVNEQYF
-,TRBJ2-7,few,TRBV12-5,TGTGCTAGTGGTTTGTTCAGTAGGGATGGGCAGTACTTC,CASGLFSRDGQYF
-,TRBJ2-3,once,TRBV2,TGTGCCAGCAGGAAAGCTAGCACAGATACGCAGTATTTT,CASRKASTDTQYF
-,TRBJ2-6,-,TRBV12-3/TRBV12-4,TGTGCCAGCACCTTCGCGGGGGCCAACGTCCTGACTTTC,CASTFAGANVLTF
TRBD1,TRBJ1-5,few,TRBV10-3,TGTGCCAGCAGGGCGGGACAGGGCGGTTGGCCCCAGCATTTT,CASRAGQGGWPQHF
-,TRBJ2-6,-,TRBV15,TGTGCCACCAGCAGAGATAGGCGGAGCTCTGGGGCCAACGTCCTGACTTTC,CATSRDRRSSGANVLTF
-,TRBJ1-2,-,TRBV6-5,TGTGCCAGCAGTTCGACAGGTTTAATCTATGGCTACACCTTC,CASSSTGLIYGYTF
TRBD2,TRBJ2-3,-,TRBV9,TGTGCCAGCAGCGTAGCAGAAGGACTAGGACTAATCACAGATACGCAGTATTTT,CASSVAEGLGLITDTQYF
-,TRBJ2-2,once,TRBV6-5,TGTGCCAGCAGTTACGCGACACAAAACACCGGGGAGCTGTTTTTT,CASSYATQNTGELFF